One sample yielded the 8 T cell receptor beta chains listed below, sequenced in a study of cytomegalovirus exposure and HLA in healthy donors. The method was immunoSEQ multiplex PCR; TCRdb's version includes in-frame clones alone and lacks a portion of them. The sample contains 200,000 to 250,000 clones, over 65% of which appear only once. Material: PBMCs. These receptors all stem from a woman aged 18-29 years in good health and CMV-seronegative.

The V gene is TRBV6-4, the J gene TRBJ2-3, with 10 bases lining up with TRBD2. The V and J ends lost 3 bases and 2 bases, in that order; junction bases with no gene match: 5. The length of the CDR3 is 16 residues. Per germline, CDR1 MRHNA and CDR2 SNTAGT. The DNA for the CDR3 is TGTGCCAGCAGTGATAGCGGGGGGCTTCACACAGATACGCAGTATTTT. Encoded protein: CASSDSGGLHTDTQYF.

CDR3 nucleotide sequence: TGCGCCAGCAGCCTGACAGAGGGGCCCTACGAGCAGTACTTC. Amino acids: CASSLTEGPYEQYF. The rearrangement links TRBV5-1 to TRBJ2-7; D possibly matches TRBD1 or TRBD2 (5 bases each). Trimming removed 4 bases at V and 2 bases at J, with 13 bases between. The CDR3 is 14 residues long. Germline loops: CDR1 SGHRS, CDR2 YFSETQ.

The chain employs TRBV6-5 and TRBJ1-4, with unresolved D. The germline CDR1 and CDR2 sequences are MNHEY and SVGAGI. The V end was cut by 2 bases, the J end by 7 bases, with 5 bases between. The CDR3 has 12 amino acids. This CDR3 reads CASSYLGEKLFF. As DNA, the CDR3 is TGTGCCAGCAGTTACCTAGGTGAAAAACTGTTTTTT.

The chain combines TRBV30 with TRBJ1-5; no reliable D call. V lost 1 base, J lost 4 bases, and 8 bases lay in between. Germline V gives CDR1 GTSNPN, CDR2 SVGIG (reference sequence). The CDR3 has 13 residues. In DNA form, the CDR3 reads TGTGCCTGGAGTGAAGGGCTGAATCAGCCCCAGCATTTT. This translates into CAWSEGLNQPQHF. Complete variable domain (other parts from reference TRBV30 and TRBJ1-5): SQTIHQWPATLVQPVGSPLSLECTVEGTSNPNLYWYRQAAGRGLQLLFYSVGIGQISSEVPQNLSASRPQDRQFILSSKKLLLSDSGFYLCAWSEGLNQPQHFGDGTRLSIL.

The chain employs TRBV2 and TRBJ2-1; D may match TRBD1 or TRBD2 (7 bases each). Per the germline V gene, CDR1 is SNHLY and CDR2 is FYNNEI. There are 16 residues in the CDR3. Trimming left V 5 bases short and J 7 bases short, with 21 bases between. The CDR3 sequence is CASSLGGGGLENEQFF. The CDR3 nucleotides are TGTGCCAGCAGTCTGGGAGGGGGCGGGTTGGAGAATGAGCAGTTCTTC.

V is TRBV2 and J is TRBJ2-2, with unresolved D. The CDR3 runs to 14 residues. CDR1 is SNHLY and CDR2 is FYNNEI in the germline V gene. Between the trimmed V and J ends, which lost 0 bases and 3 bases, there was a span of 5 bases. The CDR3 nucleotides read TGTGCCAGCAGTGAAGCACGATACACCGGGGAGCTGTTTTTT. Protein sequence: CASSEARYTGELFF.

The CDR3: CASSTNRGYGYTF. CDR3 in DNA: TGCGCCAGCAGCACGAACAGGGGCTATGGCTACACCTTC. V gene TRBV5-1 combines with J gene TRBJ1-2; the match to TRBD1 covers 7 bases. The CDR3 covers 13 residues. J lost 4 bases, V lost 4 bases, and 4 bases had no gene match. CDR1 is SGHRS, CDR2 YFSETQ, per germline. The whole variable domain, filled in from reference TRBV5-1 and TRBJ1-2, reads KAGVTQTPRYLIKTRGQQVTLSCSPISGHRSVSWYQQTPGQGLQFLFEYFSETQRNKGNFPGRFSGRQFSNSRSEMNVSTLELGDSALYLCASSTNRGYGYTFGSGTRLTVV.

The chain couples TRBV27 to TRBJ2-1; 7 nucleotides line up with TRBD2. The V and J ends lost 6 bases and 10 bases, in that order; junction bases with no gene match: 9. Germline loops: CDR1 MNHEY, CDR2 SMNVEV (reference sequence). The length of the CDR3 is 13 residues. In DNA, the CDR3 is TGTGCCAGCAGCCCGGCGGGAGCAGGCGAGCAGTTCTTC. Its translation is CASSPAGAGEQFF.